This TCR beta chain was identified during a study of T-cell memory formation after mild COVID-19 (dated by TCRdb to about 2021). Study-level background: Most TCR sequence clusters were specific to one of the two donors. The cohort was made up of two young adult volunteers, one female and one male, who were previously healthy. T-cell clones expanding and contracting after mild COVID-19 in two donors were tracked by longitudinal TCRalpha and TCRbeta repertoire sequencing.

Sequencing was carried out with an Illumina NovaSeq 6000. Using 5'RACE with constant-segment primers, TCRalpha and TCRbeta cDNA libraries were constructed, with sample barcodes and unique molecular identifiers added in the process. Trizol reagent was used to extract RNA from every sample. The libraries were amplified in two PCR steps, and the second step added a second sample barcode and Illumina TruSeq adapters. Sequencing of the libraries was done on an Illumina NovaSeq, producing 2 x 150 bp paired-end reads. In the original analysis: Reads were demultiplexed and collapsed into UMI-guided consensus sequences with migec v1.2.7. Using mixcr v2.1.11, the UMI consensuses were aligned to TRA and TRB V and J templates and assembled into clonotypes. Expanded or contracted clonotypes were those called significant by both edgeR and NoisET, with noise models trained on biological replicates. For edgeR calls, the cutoffs were a false discovery rate-adjusted p below 0.01 and a log2 fold-change threshold of 1. As an exploratory analysis of dynamics, PCA with hierarchical clustering was applied to max-normalized trajectories of the 1000 most abundant clonotypes. Separately sequenced CD4+ and CD8+ repertoires were used to assign a CD4 or CD8 phenotype to each responding clone. Through fastp at Q25 and MiXCR, TCRdb rebuilt clones from the public reads, retaining in-frame beta chains. One record per CDR3 amino acid sequence lists the most common genes and DNA. The authors' filters were not applied to this entry. The sample has about 470,000 distinct CDR3 sequences on record, roughly 18% of them singletons. The ten largest clones take up about 12% of the sample.

CDR1 and CDR2 were assigned from the germline V gene (reference sequence) as SEHNR and FQNEAQ. For this chain, trimming is 5 bases at the V end and 6 bases at the J end, and the number of junction bases without a gene match is 10. Measured from the cysteine to the phenylalanine, the CDR3 is 15 residues long. The entry retains the CDR3 DNA only, 45 bases that are in frame from base 1. Overall study outcomes, separate from this receptor: Some responding clones were detected in pre-infection memory, suggesting pre-existing cross-reactive memory T cells joined the SARS-CoV-2 response. Contracting CD4+ clones turned up mainly in the CM and EM memory subsets, whereas EMRA was where CD8+ clones were enriched. SARS-CoV-2 specificity of the second-wave clones peaking on day 37 was not confirmed. Only two mild cases were covered by the study, and larger cohorts that include severe cases with pre-infection samples were considered necessary. Balanced CD4/CD8 phenotypes were observed for clones contracting from day 15 to 85, whereas a bias towards CD4+ was observed for a second wave of clones expanding from day 15 to 37.

Ficoll-Paque density gradient centrifugation was used to isolate PBMCs. As to this clonotype: The specificity of this receptor is unknown. No base quality values were provided; no much bigger clone lies one nucleotide off.

The sequence came from an adult woman who had mild COVID-19 (a few samples of this study predate the infection). The sample titles of this study are shuffled in the database, so cell type and time point are left out; the donor was told from shared clones. Sequencing input: PBMCs or a T cell subset sorted from them (not recorded which). The chain couples TRBV7-9 to TRBJ1-5, and 7 bases in between align with TRBD1. For the CDR3, the sequence is CASSVTGTVGQPQHF. The sequence in DNA is TGTGCCAGCAGCGTCACCGGGACAGTCGGTCAGCCCCAGCATTTT.